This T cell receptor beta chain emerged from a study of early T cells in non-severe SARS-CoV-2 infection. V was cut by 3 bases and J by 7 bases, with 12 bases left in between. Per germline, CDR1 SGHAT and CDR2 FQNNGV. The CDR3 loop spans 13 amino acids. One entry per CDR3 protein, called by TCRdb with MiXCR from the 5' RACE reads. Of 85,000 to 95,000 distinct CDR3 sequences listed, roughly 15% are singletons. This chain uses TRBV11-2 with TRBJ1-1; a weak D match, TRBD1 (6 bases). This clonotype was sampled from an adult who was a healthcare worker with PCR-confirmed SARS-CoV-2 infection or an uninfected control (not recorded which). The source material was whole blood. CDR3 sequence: CASSFLSGHEAFF. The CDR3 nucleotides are TGTGCCAGCAGCTTTTTATCGGGACATGAAGCTTTCTTT.